This T cell receptor (beta chain) was captured by sequencing in a study of blood T cell repertoires in COVID-19. V lost 0 bases to trimming and J lost 10 bases, with 12 bases between them. This CDR3 region has 13 residues. CDR1 MNHNS and CDR2 SASEGT come from the germline V gene. Sequencing was performed with immunoSEQ multiplex PCR; in TCRdb, only in-frame clones are kept and a portion is missing. The data contain 300,000 to 400,000 clones, approximately 87% of them singletons. This receptor was obtained from a woman aged 50 to 60 with COVID-19, enrolled during active disease. The chain carries TRBV6-1 and TRBJ1-2; possibly TRBD1 for D (5 bases). The sequenced material came from peripheral blood. As DNA, the CDR3 is TGTGCCAGCAGTGAAGCATGGGGGGAAGACTACACCTTC. Translating it yields CASSEAWGEDYTF.